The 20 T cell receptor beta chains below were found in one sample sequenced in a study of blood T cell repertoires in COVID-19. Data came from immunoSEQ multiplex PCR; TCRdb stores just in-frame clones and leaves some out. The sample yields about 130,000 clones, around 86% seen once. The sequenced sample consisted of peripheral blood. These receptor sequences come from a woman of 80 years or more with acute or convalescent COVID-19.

The CDR3: CASRTGPGWGYTF. Here the CDR3 DNA reads TGTGCCAGCCGGACAGGCCCCGGGTGGGGCTACACCTTC. The chain links TRBV6-5 to TRBJ1-2, with 7 bases identical to TRBD1. The CDR3 is made up of 13 amino acids. Germline CDR1 is MNHEY and CDR2 is SVGAGI. Trimming at V came to 8 bases and at J to 8 bases, leaving 11 bases not matched to a gene.

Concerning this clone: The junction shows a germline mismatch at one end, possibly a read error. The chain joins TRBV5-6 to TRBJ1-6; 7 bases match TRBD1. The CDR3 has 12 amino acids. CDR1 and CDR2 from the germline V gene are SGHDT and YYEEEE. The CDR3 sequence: CASSSTGTDLRF. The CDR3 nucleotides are TGTGCCAGCAGCTCGACCGGGACAGATCTCCGGTTT.

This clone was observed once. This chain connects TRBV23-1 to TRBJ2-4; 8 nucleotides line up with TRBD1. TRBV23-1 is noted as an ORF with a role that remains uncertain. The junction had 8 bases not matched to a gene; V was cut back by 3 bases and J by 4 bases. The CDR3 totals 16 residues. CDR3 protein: CASSHPQGQGKNIQYF. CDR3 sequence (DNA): TGCGCCAGCAGTCACCCCCAAGGACAGGGAAAAAACATTCAGTACTTC.

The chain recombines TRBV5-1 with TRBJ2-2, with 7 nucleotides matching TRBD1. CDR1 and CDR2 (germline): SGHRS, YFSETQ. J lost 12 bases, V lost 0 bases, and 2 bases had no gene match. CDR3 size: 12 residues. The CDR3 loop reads CASSLDRGKLFF. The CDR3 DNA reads TGCGCCAGCAGCTTGGACAGGGGAAAGCTGTTTTTT.

The CDR3 DNA is TGTGCCAGCAGCTTAGCCAGGGGCGCTGGAAACACCATATATTTT. It is translated as CASSLARGAGNTIYF. The chain couples TRBV7-2 to TRBJ1-3, with D perhaps matching TRBD1 (6 bases). V lost 0 bases to trimming and J lost 2 bases, with 8 bases between them. CDR3 size: 15 residues. Germline V gene lookup returns CDR1 SGHTA and CDR2 FQGNSA.

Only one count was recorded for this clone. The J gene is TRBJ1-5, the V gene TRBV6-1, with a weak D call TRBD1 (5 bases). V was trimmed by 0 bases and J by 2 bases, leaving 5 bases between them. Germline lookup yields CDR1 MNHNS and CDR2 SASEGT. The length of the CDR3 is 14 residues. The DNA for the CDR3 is TGTGCCAGCAGTGAAGCAGGGGGCAATCAGCCCCAGCATTTT. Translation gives CASSEAGGNQPQHF.

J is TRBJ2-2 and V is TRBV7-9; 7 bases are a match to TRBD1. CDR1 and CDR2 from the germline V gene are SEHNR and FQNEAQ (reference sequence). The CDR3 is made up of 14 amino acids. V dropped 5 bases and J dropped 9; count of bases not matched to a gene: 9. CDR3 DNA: TGTGCCAGCAGCCGGGACAGATCCGGCCGGGAGCTGTTTTTT. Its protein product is CASSRDRSGRELFF.

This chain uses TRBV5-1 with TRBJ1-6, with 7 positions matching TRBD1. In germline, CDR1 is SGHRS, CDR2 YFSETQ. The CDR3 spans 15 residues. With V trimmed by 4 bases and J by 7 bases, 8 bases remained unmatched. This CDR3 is CASSPRTGGNSPLHF. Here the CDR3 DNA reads TGCGCCAGCAGCCCTAGGACAGGAGGCAATTCACCCCTCCACTTT.

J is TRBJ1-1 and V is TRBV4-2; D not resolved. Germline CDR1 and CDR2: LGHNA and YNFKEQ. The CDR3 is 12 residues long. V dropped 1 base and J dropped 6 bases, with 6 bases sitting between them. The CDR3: CASSQGTAEAFF. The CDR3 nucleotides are TGTGCCAGCAGCCAAGGAACAGCTGAAGCTTTCTTT.

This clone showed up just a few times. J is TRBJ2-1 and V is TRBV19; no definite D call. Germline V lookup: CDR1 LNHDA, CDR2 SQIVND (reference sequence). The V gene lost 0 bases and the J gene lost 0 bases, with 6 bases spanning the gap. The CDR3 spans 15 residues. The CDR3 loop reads CASSIERSSYNEQFF. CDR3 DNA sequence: TGTGCCAGTAGTATAGAGCGTAGCTCCTACAATGAGCAGTTCTTC. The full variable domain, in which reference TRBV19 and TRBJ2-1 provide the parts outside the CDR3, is DGGITQSPKYLFRKEGQNVTLSCEQNLNHDAMYWYRQDPGQGLRLIYYSQIVNDFQKGDIAEGYSVSREKKESFPLTVTSAQKNPTAFYLCASSIERSSYNEQFFGPGTRLTVL.

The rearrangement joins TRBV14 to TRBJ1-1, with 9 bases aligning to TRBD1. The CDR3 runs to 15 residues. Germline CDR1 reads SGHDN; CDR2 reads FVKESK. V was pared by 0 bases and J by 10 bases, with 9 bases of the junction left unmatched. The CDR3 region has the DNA TGTGCCAGCAGCCAAGAAGGGACAGGGACGGGACGAGCTTTCTTT. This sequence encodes CASSQEGTGTGRAFF.

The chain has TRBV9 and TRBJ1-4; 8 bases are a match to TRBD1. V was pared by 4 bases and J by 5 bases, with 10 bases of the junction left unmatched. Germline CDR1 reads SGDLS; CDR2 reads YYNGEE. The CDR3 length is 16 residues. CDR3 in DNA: TGTGCCAGCAGCAAGAAGACAGGGGCGGGAAATGAAAAACTGTTTTTT. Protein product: CASSKKTGAGNEKLFF.

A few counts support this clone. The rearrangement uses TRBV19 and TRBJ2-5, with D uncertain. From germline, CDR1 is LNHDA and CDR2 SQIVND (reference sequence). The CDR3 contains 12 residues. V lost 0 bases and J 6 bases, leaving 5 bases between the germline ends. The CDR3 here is CASSIDQKTQYF. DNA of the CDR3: TGTGCCAGTAGTATAGATCAGAAGACCCAGTACTTC.

The CDR3, as DNA: TGTGCCAGCAGCTTGTCGGGACAGTATGGCTACACCTTC. It codes for CASSLSGQYGYTF. The chain joins TRBV11-2 to TRBJ1-2, with 7 bases matching TRBD1. V lost 3 bases, J lost 5 bases, and 3 bases stayed unmatched. The CDR3 spans 13 residues. Germline V gene sequence: CDR1 SGHAT, CDR2 FQNNGV.

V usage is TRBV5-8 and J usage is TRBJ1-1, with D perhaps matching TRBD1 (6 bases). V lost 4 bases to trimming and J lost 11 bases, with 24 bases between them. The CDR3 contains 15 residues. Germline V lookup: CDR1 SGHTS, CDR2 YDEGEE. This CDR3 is CASSASGTVERGAFF. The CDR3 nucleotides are TGTGCCAGCAGCGCCTCCGGGACCGTGGAAAGGGGGGCTTTCTTT.

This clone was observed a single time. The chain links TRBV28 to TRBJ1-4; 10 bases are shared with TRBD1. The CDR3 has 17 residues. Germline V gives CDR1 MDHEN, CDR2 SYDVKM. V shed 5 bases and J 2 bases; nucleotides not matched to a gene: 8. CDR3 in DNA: TGTGCCAGCAGTGGGGGACAGGGGTCATGGACTAATGAAAAACTGTTTTTT. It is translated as CASSGGQGSWTNEKLFF.

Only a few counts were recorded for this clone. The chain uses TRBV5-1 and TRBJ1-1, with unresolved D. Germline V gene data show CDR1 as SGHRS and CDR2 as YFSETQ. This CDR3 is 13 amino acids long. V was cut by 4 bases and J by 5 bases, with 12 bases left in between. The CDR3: CASSAVRGTEAFF. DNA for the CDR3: TGCGCCAGCAGCGCGGTTCGAGGGACTGAAGCTTTCTTT.

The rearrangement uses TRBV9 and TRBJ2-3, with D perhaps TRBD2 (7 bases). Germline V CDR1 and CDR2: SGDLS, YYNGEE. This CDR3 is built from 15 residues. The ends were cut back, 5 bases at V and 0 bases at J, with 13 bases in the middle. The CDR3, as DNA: TGTGCCAGCAGAGCGGGACATGGTAGCACAGATACGCAGTATTTT. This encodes CASRAGHGSTDTQYF.

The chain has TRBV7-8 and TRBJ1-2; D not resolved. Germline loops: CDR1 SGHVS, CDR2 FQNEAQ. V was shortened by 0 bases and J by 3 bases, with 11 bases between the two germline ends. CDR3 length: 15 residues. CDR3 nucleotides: TGTGCCAGCAGCTTAGCAGGAGGTAACCACTATGGCTACACCTTC. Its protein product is CASSLAGGNHYGYTF.

CDR3 nucleotides: TGTGCCAGCAGTTCCGACAGGGAGAACACTGAAGCTTTCTTT. Translation gives CASSSDRENTEAFF. The V call is TRBV6-5, the J call TRBJ1-1; 7 bases line up with TRBD1. CDR3 length: 14 residues. Germline-derived CDR1 and CDR2 are MNHEY and SVGAGI. V shed 4 bases, J shed 1 base, and the junction held 3 bases outside the gene matches.